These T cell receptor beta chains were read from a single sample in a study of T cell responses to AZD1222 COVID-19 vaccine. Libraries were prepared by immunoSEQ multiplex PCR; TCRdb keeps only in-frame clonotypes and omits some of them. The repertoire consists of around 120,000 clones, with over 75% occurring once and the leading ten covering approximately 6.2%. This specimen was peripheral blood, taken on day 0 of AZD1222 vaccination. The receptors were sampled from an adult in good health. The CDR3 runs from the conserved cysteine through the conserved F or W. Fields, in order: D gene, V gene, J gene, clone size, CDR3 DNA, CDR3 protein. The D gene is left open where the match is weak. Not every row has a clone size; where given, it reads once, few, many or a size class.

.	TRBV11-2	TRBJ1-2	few	TGTGCCAGCAGCTTAGGGACAGCGCTTTCCTATGGCTACACCTTC	CASSLGTALSYGYTF
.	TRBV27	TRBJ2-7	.	TGTGCCAGCAGTCCCGTCGGGTTACGATACGAGCAGTACTTC	CASSPVGLRYEQYF
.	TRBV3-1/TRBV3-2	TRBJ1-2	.	TGTGCCAGCAGCCGGGGCTTGGGAGGAGATGGCTACACCTTC	CASSRGLGGDGYTF
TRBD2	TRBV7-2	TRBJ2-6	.	TGTGCCAGCAGCATTAGCGGGGGATCCGGGGCCAACGTCCTGACTTTC	CASSISGGSGANVLTF
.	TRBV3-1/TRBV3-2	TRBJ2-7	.	TGTGCCAGCAGCCAAGATCGCCTAGGTCATTTAGGCGAGCAGTACTTC	CASSQDRLGHLGEQYF
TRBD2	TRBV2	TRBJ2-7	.	TGTGCCAGCAGTCTCGGGAGGGGAGGAGAGCAGTACTTC	CASSLGRGGEQYF
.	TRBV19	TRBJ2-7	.	TGTGCCAGTAGTACGACGGATTTCTACGAGCAGTACTTC	CASSTTDFYEQYF
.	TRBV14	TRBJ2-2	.	TGTGCCAGCAGCCTTCTACGGCCCTTGAACACCGGGGAGCTGTTTTTT	CASSLLRPLNTGELFF
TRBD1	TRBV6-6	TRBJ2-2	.	TGTGCCAGCAGGGACAGGGTTGGGACCGGGGAGCTGTTTTTT	CASRDRVGTGELFF
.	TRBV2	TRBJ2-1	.	TGTGCCAGCGGACCCGGGACTCCCCCCCCTGAGCAGTTCTTC	CASGPGTPPPEQFF
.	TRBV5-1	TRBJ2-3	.	TGCGCCAGCAGCCCCGCCGGAACGTTTTGGGATACGCAGTATTTT	CASSPAGTFWDTQYF
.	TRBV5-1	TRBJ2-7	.	TGCGCCAGCAGCTCGGGGAGGGGGCTATCCTCCTACGAGCAGTACTTC	CASSSGRGLSSYEQYF
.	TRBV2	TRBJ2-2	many	TGTGCCAGCAGTGCGGAGGCAGCGAACACCGGGGAGCTGTTTTTT	CASSAEAANTGELFF
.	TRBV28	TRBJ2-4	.	TGTGCCAGCAGTGATCCATCCGGACGGAACGATGTAGCCAAAAACATTCAGTACTTC	CASSDPSGRNDVAKNIQYF
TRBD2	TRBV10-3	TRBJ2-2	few	TGTGCCACCGAGGAGGGACTAGCGGGGTTCCGAAACACCGGGGAGCTGTTTTTT	CATEEGLAGFRNTGELFF
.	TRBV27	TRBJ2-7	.	TGTGCCAGCAGCCCCGGACCTTGGATAACCTACGAGCAGTACTTC	CASSPGPWITYEQYF
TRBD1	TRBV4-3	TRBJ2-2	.	TGCGCCAGCAGCCAAGACACAGGACAGGGTCCCGGGGAGCTGTTTTTT	CASSQDTGQGPGELFF
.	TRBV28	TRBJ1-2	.	TGTGCCAGCAGTGGTGGGGGCTCCGAGGACACCTTC	CASSGGGSEDTF
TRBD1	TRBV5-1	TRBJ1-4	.	TGCGCCAGCAGCTTGGAGGGACAGGGGAAAAAACTGTTTTTT	CASSLEGQGKKLFF
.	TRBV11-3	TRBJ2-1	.	TGTGCCAGCAGCTTTGGTCCTACGCGAGGTAGCTCCTACAATGAGCAGTTCTTC	CASSFGPTRGSSYNEQFF
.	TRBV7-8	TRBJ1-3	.	TGTGCCAGCAGCTACCTTAGCTCTGGAAACACCATATATTTT	CASSYLSSGNTIYF
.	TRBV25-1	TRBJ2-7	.	TGTGCCAGCAGTGAATTGGGCGACTCCTACGAGCAGTACTTC	CASSELGDSYEQYF
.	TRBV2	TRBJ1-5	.	TGTGCCAGCAGTGGGTCGAGGGCGATAAATCAGCCCCAGCATTTT	CASSGSRAINQPQHF
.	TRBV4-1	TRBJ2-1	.	TGCGCCAGCAGCCAAGAGGGGACAACCTACAATGAGCAGTTCTTC	CASSQEGTTYNEQFF
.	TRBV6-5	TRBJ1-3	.	TGTGCCAGCAGGAGTGGGGGGTCTGGAAACACCATATATTTT	CASRSGGSGNTIYF
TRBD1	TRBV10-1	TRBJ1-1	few	TGCGCCAGCAGTGTGGGACAGGGCGGTACTGAAGCTTTCTTT	CASSVGQGGTEAFF
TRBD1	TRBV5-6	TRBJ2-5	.	TGTGCCAGCAGCTCTTTCGGGACAGCAGAAGAGACCCAGTACTTC	CASSSFGTAEETQYF
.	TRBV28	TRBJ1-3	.	TGTGCCAGCAGCACTCCGGGCCAAGGGCTAAACACCATATATTTT	CASSTPGQGLNTIYF
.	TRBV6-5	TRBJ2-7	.	TGTGCCAGCAGTTACTCGACTACCGGCGAGCAGTACTTC	CASSYSTTGEQYF